This T cell receptor (beta chain) was identified during a study of naive CD8 T cells in extremely preterm neonates (dated by TCRdb to about 2017). At the level of the whole study: The study compared the TCRbeta CDR3 repertoires of sorted naive CD8+ T cells among four age groups: extremely preterm neonates, term neonates, young children and adults.

The full study reports these points: Significantly lower iChao1 richness than in all other age groups (p < 0.05) and an even clone distribution were observed in preterm neonates, indicating a less rich repertoire. To track T cell development within individuals, the authors urged prospective longitudinal studies of preterm and term neonates. Among the limitations the authors pointed out were a small sample size and productive template counts that varied across preterm samples. Compared with the older groups, preterm CDR3s were shorter and closer to germline, carrying fewer N additions and showing less junctional trimming. The proportion of shared CDR3 nucleotide sequences was higher in preterm neonates (around 2.7%) than in term neonates (0.4%), young children (approximately 0.03%) and adults (0.01%).

TCRbeta CDR3 regions were amplified from genomic DNA by a two-step, bias-controlled multiplex PCR. Primers specific for every TRBV and TRBJ gene segment were used in the multiplex PCR. The immunoSEQ Assay was used to generate the TCRbeta repertoire data. For the original study's pipeline: To merge closely related sequences, reads went through filtering and clustering using a relative-frequency ratio and a modified nearest-neighbor algorithm. V, D and J gene assignments for CDR3 sequences followed IMGT annotation. Template counts were quantified against synthetic TCR CDR3 analog sequences and normalized for PCR amplification bias. Analyses were restricted to unique productive sequences, meaning in-frame CDR3 sequences without stop codons. Clonality, defined as 1 minus Pielou's evenness, and iChao1 richness were computed with the immunoSEQ Analyzer software. Statistical tests were run in JMP, with either Student's t-test or a non-parametric test chosen according to Shapiro-Wilk normality results. The table was pulled from immuneACCESS by TCRdb, which kept in-frame rearrangements only. Such tables lose some clones; where checked, under half of the loss comes from unresolved V genes, and the rest has no known cause. The DNA gave D and trimming, while V, J and clone size come from that table. Within this sample are around 25,000 clones, with 88% of them counted one time only. The ten largest clones represent 0.75% to 0.95% of the sample.

CDR1 SGHRS and CDR2 YFSETQ were looked up in the germline V gene. For this chain, trimming is 0 bases at the V end and 7 bases at the J end, and the number of junction bases without a gene match is 0. The CDR3 has 12 amino acids, counting the end cysteine and phenylalanine. The DNA shown is the 36-base CDR3, in frame from base 1. Preterm samples were obtained from a handful of extremely preterm deliveries at about 22-27 weeks of gestation. Pregnancies with fetal demise, active maternal HSV infection or known maternal HIV infection were excluded from the study. A FACSAria III cell sorter was used to sort live, Annexin V-negative naive CD8+ T cells (CD3+CD8+CD45RA+CCR7+). Each sample yielded roughly 19,000 to 110,000 sorted naive CD8+ T cells. Preassembled standardized sampling kits were used to collect mixed venous-arterial cord blood. Cord blood was held at room temperature, and processing was completed within 4 hours of collection. Ficoll-Paque density gradient centrifugation of diluted blood was used to isolate mononuclear cells. Before sorting, mononuclear cells were cryopreserved in approximately 10% DMSO with 90% FBS and kept in long-term storage at -150 degrees C. After thawing, cells were stained with Annexin V along with antibodies against CD3, CD8, CCR7 and CD45RA. Genomic DNA was extracted from snap-frozen sorted cell pellets with the DNeasy Blood and Tissue Kit.

In regard to this clone: Its antigen is still unknown. It has no much larger one-base neighbor in the sample; base qualities were not kept.

Recombination linked TRBV5-1 to TRBJ1-2; TRBD1 lines up with 7 middle nucleotides. The origin of this receptor is a boy who was born preterm. Specimen: naive CD8+ T cells from cord blood. The nucleotides read TGCGCCAGCAGCTTGGGACAGGGTGGCTACACCTTC. Its translation reads: CASSLGQGGYTF.